These 20 T cell receptor beta chains share one sample of origin, sequenced in a study of early T cells in non-severe SARS-CoV-2 infection. TCRdb itself ran the 5' RACE reads through MiXCR, one entry per CDR3 protein. Among more than 50,000 distinct CDR3 sequences listed, 10% to 15% were seen once. The sequenced sample was whole blood, obtained at baseline. Every receptor here comes from an adult who was a healthcare worker with PCR-confirmed SARS-CoV-2 infection or an uninfected control (not recorded which).

The sample holds a few counts of this clonotype. The gene calls are TRBV6-5 and TRBJ2-2, with a weak D call TRBD1 (5 bases). The CDR3 consists of 13 residues. The germline gives CDR1 MNHEY, CDR2 SVGAGI. The V gene lost 7 bases and the J gene lost 4 bases, with 10 bases spanning the gap. Written as DNA, the CDR3 is TGTGCCAGCACCCTGACAGCCACCGGGGAGCTGTTTTTT. This encodes CASTLTATGELFF.

CDR3 region: CATIPGQTSTDTQYF. CDR3 coding DNA: TGTGCCACCATTCCGGGACAGACTAGCACAGATACGCAGTATTTT. The V call is TRBV24-1, the J call TRBJ2-3; 7 bases match TRBD1. Trimming cost V 8 bases and J 0 bases; bases outside gene matches: 7. The germline CDR1 and CDR2 sequences are KGHDR and SFDVKD. This CDR3 comprises 15 residues.

This clonotype was counted many times. This chain uses TRBV7-6 with TRBJ2-7; TRBD1 aligns across 8 bases. The CDR3 totals 19 residues. The junction had 14 bases not matched to a gene; V was cut back by 1 base and J by 0 bases. CDR1 and CDR2 (germline): SGHVS, FNYEAQ. The CDR3 DNA is TGTGCCAGCAGCTTAGACTCTATACCGGGACAGGAATTCTCCTACGAGCAGTACTTC. Its protein is CASSLDSIPGQEFSYEQYF.

The sample holds many counts of this clonotype. CDR3 protein: CASSQEGSTGEKLFF. Written as DNA, the CDR3 is TGCGCCAGCAGCCAAGAAGGGAGTACTGGGGAAAAACTGTTTTTT. The chain is built from TRBV4-3 and TRBJ1-4; the D is unclear. Germline loops: CDR1 LGHNA, CDR2 YSLEER. Trimming removed 0 bases at V and 8 bases at J, with 13 bases between. There are 15 residues in the CDR3.

This clonotype has just a few counts. V usage is TRBV11-2 and J usage is TRBJ2-3; TRBD2 matches at 13 bases. The germline CDR1 and CDR2 sequences are SGHAT and FQNNGV. CDR3 length equals 16 residues. V shed 3 bases, J shed 2 bases, and the junction held 2 bases outside the gene matches. CDR3 loop: CASSFGLAGVTDTQYF. DNA for the CDR3: TGTGCCAGCAGCTTTGGACTAGCGGGAGTCACAGATACGCAGTATTTT. Full variable domain (outside the CDR3, taken from reference TRBV11-2 and TRBJ2-3): EAGVAQSPRYKIIEKRQSVAFWCNPISGHATLYWYQQILGQGPKLLIQFQNNGVVDDSQLPKDRFSAERLKGVDSTLKIQPAKLEDSAVYLCASSFGLAGVTDTQYFGPGTRLTVL.

This clonotype was found a few times. The CDR3 spells CAMGRGLAGGGELFF. CDR3 sequence (DNA): TGTGCCATGGGCAGGGGACTAGCGGGAGGCGGGGAGCTGTTTTTT. This rearrangement joins TRBV7-2 to TRBJ2-2; 15 nucleotides agree with TRBD2. CDR1 is SGHTA and CDR2 is FQGNSA in the germline V gene. The CDR3 is made up of 15 amino acids. Germline trimming cut 10 bases from V and 7 bases from J; bases unmatched to any gene: 7.

This chain joins TRBV7-8 and TRBJ1-6; possibly TRBD1 for D (5 bases). Trimming took 5 bases from V and 10 from J, leaving 12 bases between them. Germline values: CDR1 SGHVS, CDR2 FQNEAQ. This CDR3 is built from 13 residues. The CDR3 protein is CASSRGVGSPLHF. The CDR3 DNA is TGTGCCAGCAGCCGAGGGGTAGGGTCACCCCTCCACTTT.

The rearrangement uses TRBV20-1 and TRBJ2-3; no reliable D call. Trimming left V 3 bases short and J 4 bases short, with 20 bases between. Germline CDR1 is DFQATT and CDR2 is SNEGSKA (reference sequence). This CDR3 has 16 residues. This CDR3 reads CSARGSGIKVSDTQYF. CDR3 nucleotide sequence: TGCAGTGCTAGGGGGTCAGGAATAAAGGTCTCAGATACGCAGTATTTT.

This clonotype was observed a handful of times. V and J are TRBV5-1 and TRBJ2-7, with D perhaps TRBD1 (6 bases). CDR3 length: 14 residues. V gave up 4 bases and J gave up 1 base, with 12 bases separating them. Germline V CDR1 and CDR2: SGHRS, YFSETQ. CDR3 DNA: TGCGCCAGCAGCCTGGACAGCTGGTCCTACGAGCAGTACTTC. Its protein product is CASSLDSWSYEQYF.

This clonotype was seen a handful of times. This chain joins TRBV11-2 and TRBJ2-1; no clear D gene. V lost 6 bases, J lost 7 bases, and 7 bases lay in between. The CDR3 contains 11 residues. CDR1 is SGHAT, CDR2 FQNNGV, per germline. CDR3 residues: CASSIRNEQFF. The CDR3 DNA sequence: TGTGCCAGCAGTATTCGGAATGAGCAGTTCTTC. Using reference TRBV11-2 and TRBJ2-1 for the parts outside the CDR3, the full variable domain is EAGVAQSPRYKIIEKRQSVAFWCNPISGHATLYWYQQILGQGPKLLIQFQNNGVVDDSQLPKDRFSAERLKGVDSTLKIQPAKLEDSAVYLCASSIRNEQFFGPGTRLTVL.

The chain couples TRBV5-4 to TRBJ1-1, with D possibly matching TRBD1 (6 bases). Germline values: CDR1 SGHNT, CDR2 YYREEE (reference sequence). The V gene lost 2 bases and the J gene lost 1 base, with 9 bases spanning the gap. CDR3 length: 14 amino acids. As DNA, the CDR3 is TGTGCCAGCAGCTTTCGCAGGGGGAACACTGAAGCTTTCTTT. Amino acid sequence: CASSFRRGNTEAFF.

In this sample, this clonotype turned up a few times. The chain links TRBV19 to TRBJ1-2; 8 bases map to TRBD1. In germline, CDR1 is LNHDA, CDR2 SQIVND (reference sequence). The CDR3 spans 15 residues. Germline trimming cut 2 bases from V and 0 bases from J; bases unmatched to any gene: 2. The CDR3, as DNA: TGTGCCAGTAGTATACAGGGGGCAACTAACTATGGCTACACCTTC. Protein sequence: CASSIQGATNYGYTF.

This clonotype has only a few counts. This chain joins TRBV7-9 and TRBJ2-3; D uncertain. V was pared by 6 bases and J by 0 bases, with 19 bases between. Germline values: CDR1 SEHNR, CDR2 FQNEAQ (reference sequence). The CDR3 contains 17 residues. The CDR3 DNA reads TGTGCCAGCAGGACCCTCCTAGGCGGCGTCAGCACAGATACGCAGTATTTT. Protein: CASRTLLGGVSTDTQYF.

This clonotype was recorded a few times. The chain couples TRBV7-9 to TRBJ2-1; 8 bases are a match to TRBD2. V lost 2 bases, J lost 8 bases, and 11 bases stayed unmatched. The CDR3 is made up of 16 amino acids. Germline CDR1 and CDR2: SEHNR and FQNEAQ (reference sequence). CDR3 in amino acids: CASSLSIAGNRDEQFF. The DNA for the CDR3 is TGTGCCAGCAGCTTATCCATAGCGGGAAATAGAGATGAGCAGTTCTTC.

This clonotype was observed at least ten times. The V call is TRBV3-1, the J call TRBJ2-1, with 7 bases lining up with TRBD2. CDR1 and CDR2 (germline): LGHDT, YNNKEL (reference sequence). With V trimmed by 4 bases and J by 0 bases, 3 bases remained unmatched. There are 15 residues in the CDR3. This chain's CDR3 is CASSLRGSSYNEQFF. In DNA form, the CDR3 reads TGTGCCAGCAGCCTACGCGGGAGCTCCTACAATGAGCAGTTCTTC.

This clonotype was observed a handful of times. The chain joins TRBV14 to TRBJ2-7, with TRBD2 matching 8 bases. V dropped 3 bases and J dropped 4; count of bases not matched to a gene: 5. CDR1 is SGHDN and CDR2 is FVKESK in the germline V gene. The CDR3 is 14 residues long. CDR3 DNA sequence: TGTGCCAGCAGCCAGTGGAGCGGGAGTTACGAGCAGTACTTC. Translated, it gives CASSQWSGSYEQYF.

The rearrangement uses TRBV6-6 and TRBJ2-7; 8 bases map to TRBD1. The ends lost 5 bases at V and 1 base at J; junction bases unmatched: 4. The CDR3 totals 14 residues. CDR1 and CDR2 (germline): MNHNY, SVGAGI (reference sequence). The CDR3 DNA follows: TGTGCCAGCAGTACCGGGACAGGATCCTACGAGCAGTACTTC. Translation: CASSTGTGSYEQYF.

Only one count was recorded for this clonotype. V usage is TRBV2 and J usage is TRBJ2-1; D might be TRBD2 (6 bases). Germline-derived CDR1 and CDR2 are SNHLY and FYNNEI. Trimming removed 11 bases at V and 5 bases at J, with 13 bases between. CDR3 size: 12 residues. CDR3 sequence reads: CASGREDNEQFF. The CDR3 bases are TGTGCCTCCGGGCGGGAAGACAATGAGCAGTTCTTC.

The chain combines TRBV29-1 with TRBJ2-1; TRBD2 aligns across 10 bases. Germline-derived CDR1 and CDR2 are SQVTM and ANQGSEA. CDR3 length: 14 residues. V lost 2 bases, J lost 8 bases, and 6 bases stayed unmatched. DNA of the CDR3: TGCAGCGTTGAACCACGACTAGCGGGCTATGAGCAGTTCTTC. Translating gives CSVEPRLAGYEQFF.

There are many counts of this clonotype. This chain connects TRBV7-8 to TRBJ2-3; 9 nucleotides match TRBD2. V gave up 1 base and J gave up 6 bases; unmatched junction bases: 5. The CDR3 totals 15 residues. Germline CDR1 is SGHVS and CDR2 is FQNEAQ. CDR3 bases: TGTGCCAGCAGCTTAGTTGCGGGAGGGCCCGATACGCAGTATTTT. Its translation: CASSLVAGGPDTQYF. The variable domain in full, with the rest retrieved from reference TRBV7-8 and TRBJ2-3, is GAGVSQSPRYKVAKRGQDVALRCDPISGHVSLFWYQQALGQGPEFLTYFQNEAQLDKSGLPSDRFFAERPEGSVSTLKIQRTQQEDSAVYLCASSLVAGGPDTQYFGPGTRLTVL.